Presented here are 29 T cell receptor beta chains from one specimen sequenced in a study of blood T cell repertoires in COVID-19. Assay used: immunoSEQ multiplex PCR; TCRdb lists only in-frame clones, some missing. The repertoire holds a few hundred thousand clones, with about 89% as singletons. Sequences were obtained from PBMCs or T cells enriched from blood (not recorded which). The receptor source for this set is a human donor in a cohort exposed to, infected with or recovered from COVID-19 (not recorded which). The donor label of this sample is uncertain.

V and J are TRBV7-2 and TRBJ1-1; a weak D match, TRBD1 (5 bases). Germline V CDR1 and CDR2: SGHTA, FQGNSA. This CDR3 contains 15 residues. Deletions cut 4 bases from V and 3 bases from J, with 15 bases between. The CDR3 DNA reads TGTGCCAGCAGCTCCAGCCCCAGGGTAGACACTGAAGCTTTCTTT. As protein: CASSSSPRVDTEAFF.

This chain joins TRBV4-3 and TRBJ2-7, with D maybe TRBD2 (6 bases). The V gene's germline CDR1 is LGHNA and CDR2 YSLEER. This CDR3 has 17 amino acids. Trimming removed 0 bases from V and 0 bases from J, with 15 bases in between. In DNA form, the CDR3 reads TGCGCCAGCAGCCAAGATAAGGAGGGGCTCAGCTCCTACGAGCAGTACTTC. Its protein is CASSQDKEGLSSYEQYF.

The J gene is TRBJ2-2, the V gene TRBV7-9; TRBD1 aligns across 9 bases. Germline lookup yields CDR1 SEHNR and CDR2 FQNEAQ (reference sequence). CDR3 length: 15 residues. Losses at the gene ends were 3 bases for V and 3 bases for J; bases not matched to a gene: 2. The CDR3 nucleotides are TGTGCCAGCAGCTTCCGGGACAGGGACACCGGGGAGCTGTTTTTT. It codes for CASSFRDRDTGELFF.

CDR3 sequence: CASSPTGEVGNQPQHF. The CDR3 DNA follows: TGTGCCAGTAGTCCCACAGGGGAGGTGGGCAATCAGCCCCAGCATTTT. V and J are TRBV19 and TRBJ1-5, with 7 bases that match TRBD1. Germline assignment: CDR1 LNHDA and CDR2 SQIVND (reference sequence). The trim removed 5 bases at V and 2 bases at J, leaving 9 bases unmatched. CDR3 length: 16 amino acids.

In its sample, this clone was seen once. The CDR3 spells CASSRTGSTGELFF. The CDR3 region has the DNA TGTGCCAGTAGTAGGACAGGGTCCACCGGGGAGCTGTTTTTT. The V call is TRBV19, the J call TRBJ2-2; 8 positions match TRBD1. The germline V gene encodes CDR1 LNHDA and CDR2 SQIVND (reference sequence). CDR3 length equals 14 residues. The trim removed 4 bases at V and 4 bases at J, leaving 2 bases unmatched.

The chain is built from TRBV4-1 and TRBJ1-1, with D hard to call. V gave up 3 bases and J gave up 5 bases, with 25 bases separating them. This CDR3 has 18 amino acids. Germline V gene sequence: CDR1 MGHRA, CDR2 YSYEKL. CDR3 in amino acids: CASSQIIIPRVGRTEAFF. CDR3 nucleotides: TGCGCCAGCAGCCAGATCATCATACCGCGTGTTGGGAGAACTGAAGCTTTCTTT.

This sequence joins TRBV2 and TRBJ1-4; D may be TRBD1 (5 bases). This CDR3 has 15 residues. With 2 bases removed from V and 3 bases from J, the gap between germline ends came to 10 bases. In germline, CDR1 is SNHLY, CDR2 FYNNEI. CDR3 amino acids: CASSEQGGANEKLFF. The CDR3 DNA reads TGTGCCAGCAGTGAACAAGGAGGGGCTAATGAAAAACTGTTTTTT.

The chain links TRBV15 to TRBJ1-4, with 8 bases identical to TRBD1. Germline lookup yields CDR1 LNHNV and CDR2 YYDKDF (reference sequence). After removal of 0 bases from V and 5 bases from J, the junction contained 8 bases not matched to a gene. This CDR3 spans 17 amino acids. The CDR3 DNA sequence: TGTGCCACCAGCAGAGAGCGGACAGGGAGCGGGAATGAAAAACTGTTTTTT. Amino acid sequence: CATSRERTGSGNEKLFF. The complete variable domain, with remaining parts taken from reference TRBV15 and TRBJ1-4, reads DAMVIQNPRYQVTQFGKPVTLSCSQTLNHNVMYWYQQKSSQAPKLLFHYYDKDFNNEADTPDNFQSRRPNTSFCFLDIRSPGLGDTAMYLCATSRERTGSGNEKLFFGSGTQLSVL.

The chain joins TRBV5-6 to TRBJ1-4; 7 nucleotides line up with TRBD1. Germline V gene lookup returns CDR1 SGHDT and CDR2 YYEEEE. There are 15 residues in the CDR3. With V trimmed by 2 bases and J by 0 bases, 1 base remained unmatched. The CDR3 spells CASSLTGATNEKLFF. DNA for the CDR3: TGTGCCAGCAGCTTAACAGGGGCAACTAATGAAAAACTGTTTTTT.

The CDR3, as DNA: TGTGCCAGCAGCTTTGGGACAGGGCCCAGATATTTT. Translated: CASSFGTGPRYF. The gene calls are TRBV14 and TRBJ1-3, with TRBD1 identical over 9 bases. CDR3 length equals 12 residues. Germline V gene lookup returns CDR1 SGHDN and CDR2 FVKESK. Losses at the gene ends were 5 bases for V and 15 bases for J; bases not matched to a gene: 8.

The chain employs TRBV6-4 and TRBJ1-2; 8 nucleotides align to TRBD1. The CDR3 has 13 residues. From germline, CDR1 is MRHNA and CDR2 SNTAGT. Trimming took 2 bases from V and 4 from J; bases not matched to a gene: 0. CDR3 nucleotide sequence: TGTGCCAGCAGTGACGGACAGGGCTATGGCTACACCTTC. Translated, it gives CASSDGQGYGYTF.

The V call is TRBV2, the J call TRBJ2-3; the match to TRBD2 covers 16 bases. With V trimmed by 2 bases and J by 2 bases, 10 bases remained unmatched. The CDR3 runs 20 residues. Germline V gene lookup returns CDR1 SNHLY and CDR2 FYNNEI. The CDR3 reads CASSETGLAGGPIYTDTQYF. The CDR3 bases are TGTGCCAGCAGTGAAACGGGACTAGCGGGGGGGCCTATATACACAGATACGCAGTATTTT.

The J gene is TRBJ2-2, the V gene TRBV10-3, with 11 bases identical to TRBD2. Germline loops: CDR1 ENHRY, CDR2 SYGVKD. V gave up 5 bases and J gave up 0 bases; unmatched junction bases: 2. This CDR3 contains 16 residues. The CDR3 coding sequence is TGTGCCATCAGTACTAGCGGGGGAACGAACACCGGGGAGCTGTTTTTT. This gives the protein CAISTSGGTNTGELFF.

This chain links TRBV29-1 with TRBJ1-2; D remains unclear. This CDR3 is 13 amino acids long. Trimming cost V 1 base and J 7 bases, with 13 bases left between them. CDR1 and CDR2 (germline): SQVTM, ANQGSEA. The CDR3 nucleotides are TGCAGCGTTGAAGGATTCAGGTTGGGTGGCTACACCTTC. Translation gives CSVEGFRLGGYTF. Variable domain in full (rest from reference TRBV29-1 and TRBJ1-2): SAVISQKPSRDICQRGTSLTIQCQVDSQVTMMFWYRQQPGQSLTLIATANQGSEATYESGFVIDKFPISRPNLTFSTLTVSNMSPEDSSIYLCSVEGFRLGGYTFGSGTRLTVV.

This chain joins TRBV4-1 and TRBJ2-1; the match to TRBD2 covers 7 bases. The CDR3 length is 17 residues. Germline loops: CDR1 MGHRA, CDR2 YSYEKL. The junction had 6 bases not matched to a gene; V was cut back by 1 base and J by 0 bases. DNA of the CDR3: TGCGCCAGCAGCCAAGGATGGGGGGGTTACTCCTACAATGAGCAGTTCTTC. Its translation: CASSQGWGGYSYNEQFF.

There are a few counts of this clone. The CDR3 loop is CASSHPDSPHGYTF. CDR3 coding DNA: TGTGCCAGCAGCCATCCGGACAGCCCTCATGGCTACACCTTC. The rearrangement uses TRBV3-1 (or the pseudogene TRBV3-2) and TRBJ1-2; D possibly corresponds to TRBD1 (6 bases). V gave up 3 bases and J gave up 6 bases, with 14 bases separating them. The CDR3 contains 14 residues. Per the germline V gene, CDR1 is LGHDT and CDR2 is YNNKEL (reference sequence).

The rearrangement joins TRBV23-1 to TRBJ2-7; 8 bases map to TRBD1. TRBV23-1 is an ORF, with its function uncertain. The junction had 9 bases not matched to a gene; V was cut back by 8 bases and J by 3 bases. The CDR3 consists of 14 residues. CDR3 nucleotides: TGCGCCAGCCTCAGGCAGGGGGCAGGCTACGAGCAGTACTTC. This encodes CASLRQGAGYEQYF.

The gene calls are TRBV6-4 and TRBJ2-1; 7 bases fit TRBD1. Germline V gene data show CDR1 as MRHNA and CDR2 as SNTAGT. The J segment lost 1 base and the V segment lost 3 bases, leaving 9 bases of the junction unmatched. This CDR3 has 17 residues. The CDR3 sequence: CASSDSGQPSSYNEQFF. CDR3 nucleotides: TGTGCCAGCAGTGATTCGGGACAGCCTTCTTCCTACAATGAGCAGTTCTTC.

The rearrangement uses TRBV4-3 and TRBJ1-6; perhaps TRBD1 as D (5 bases). V lost 4 bases to trimming and J lost 3 bases, with 10 bases between them. Germline loops: CDR1 LGHNA, CDR2 YSLEER. This CDR3 has 15 amino acids. CDR3 in amino acids: CASSPGAHYNSPLHF. CDR3 bases: TGCGCCAGCAGCCCTGGGGCGCACTATAATTCACCCCTCCACTTT.

The rearrangement links TRBV10-3 to TRBJ2-2, with unresolved D. CDR1 is ENHRY and CDR2 is SYGVKD in the germline V gene. The CDR3 has 14 amino acids. V lost 6 bases to trimming and J lost 1 base, with 9 bases between them. The CDR3 loop is CAIRTMLNTGELFF. As DNA, the CDR3 is TGTGCCATCAGAACAATGCTGAACACCGGGGAGCTGTTTTTT.

The rearrangement links TRBV30 to TRBJ1-1; D may be TRBD1 (5 bases). This CDR3 is 17 amino acids long. Germline V gives CDR1 GTSNPN, CDR2 SVGIG (reference sequence). The V end was cut by 4 bases, the J end by 5 bases, with 26 bases between. The CDR3, as DNA: TGTGCCTGGAAGCCCTCGACAGCCATGAGCTGGAGAACTGAAGCTTTCTTT. The encoded protein is CAWKPSTAMSWRTEAFF.

V usage is TRBV6-2 or TRBV6-3 and J usage is TRBJ2-2, with unresolved D. The CDR3 loop spans 14 amino acids. The germline V gene has CDR1 MNHEY and CDR2 SVGEGT. Trimming removed 2 bases from V and 4 bases from J, with 8 bases in between. Here the CDR3 DNA reads TGTGCCAGCAGTTACCGGTCCGCCACCGGGGAGCTGTTTTTT. Translation: CASSYRSATGELFF.

The rearrangement uses TRBV7-3 and TRBJ1-2, with no clear D. Trimming shortened V by 3 bases and J by 5 bases, and 13 bases separated the two germline ends. The CDR3 contains 14 residues. Germline V gives CDR1 SGHTA, CDR2 FQGTGA. The CDR3 DNA reads as TGTGCCAGCAGCTTGGCGGGCCCTCTATATGGCTACACCTTC. Translation gives CASSLAGPLYGYTF.

This rearrangement joins TRBV5-6 to TRBJ2-7, with unresolved D. V was trimmed by 4 bases and J by 3 bases, leaving 5 bases between them. The CDR3 length is 11 residues. CDR1 and CDR2 (germline): SGHDT, YYEEEE. The CDR3 region has the DNA TGTGCCAGCAGCCGACACTACGAGCAGTACTTC. It specifies CASSRHYEQYF.

This sequence joins TRBV2 and TRBJ1-4, with 7 bases aligning to TRBD1. Trimming removed 3 bases from V and 4 bases from J; junction bases left unmatched: 8. Germline CDR1 SNHLY, CDR2 FYNNEI. The CDR3 consists of 16 residues. The CDR3 DNA reads TGTGCCAGCAGTGAGAGTGTGTGGGACAGTAATGAAAAACTGTTTTTT. This gives the protein CASSESVWDSNEKLFF.

The chain joins TRBV20-1 to TRBJ1-1, with D unresolved. In germline, CDR1 is DFQATT, CDR2 SNEGSKA (reference sequence). V was pared by 7 bases and J by 1 base, with 7 bases between. The length of the CDR3 is 11 residues. CDR3 nucleotide sequence: TGCAGTGAATCAGGGAACACTGAAGCTTTCTTT. Translated: CSESGNTEAFF.

This sequence joins TRBV11-3 and TRBJ2-7; 7 nucleotides align to TRBD2. Germline loops: CDR1 SGHNT, CDR2 YENEEA. Losses at the gene ends were 4 bases for V and 6 bases for J; bases not matched to a gene: 9. This CDR3 is built from 14 residues. The CDR3 bases are TGTGCCAGCAGCTCAGCCGGACGCGGGGGCGAGCAGTACTTC. This sequence encodes CASSSAGRGGEQYF.

The chain recombines TRBV5-6 with TRBJ2-7; 7 bases line up with TRBD1. Unmatched junction bases numbered 11, after V lost 5 bases and J lost 3 bases. CDR3 length: 15 residues. Germline V gene data show CDR1 as SGHDT and CDR2 as YYEEEE. CDR3 in amino acids: CASSHLETGSYEQYF. As DNA, the CDR3 is TGTGCCAGCAGTCACCTAGAGACAGGGAGCTACGAGCAGTACTTC.

The V and J genes are TRBV27 and TRBJ2-1; D may be TRBD1 (6 bases). This CDR3 contains 16 residues. V lost 5 bases, J lost 5 bases, and 19 bases lay in between. Germline assignment: CDR1 MNHEY and CDR2 SMNVEV (reference sequence). The CDR3 DNA follows: TGTGCCAGCAGTCCGATATGGGGACAATCCGACAATGAGCAGTTCTTC. Translated: CASSPIWGQSDNEQFF.